Listed below are T cell receptor beta chains from one sample, sequenced in a study of breast tumors, draining lymph nodes, adjacent tissues. Each CDR3 protein gets one entry after TCRdb re-called the multiplex PCR reads with MiXCR. This table holds about 63,000 distinct CDR3 sequences, less than 75% found once. Sequenced material: breast tumor tissue. The receptors stem from a female donor with breast cancer. Some clones in this sample may be carry-over from other donors' samples. Both conserved end residues are trimmed from each CDR3.

CDR3: ASSPRTGRDTQY
J: TRBJ2-3
V: TRBV7-6

CDR3: PSWGSYEQY
J: TRBJ2-7
V: TRBV2

CDR3: SAPTGINQPQH
J: TRBJ1-5
V: TRBV20-1

CDR3: ASSVGVRGRNTGELF
J: TRBJ2-2
V: TRBV9

CDR3: ASSGGQPGQGAGDTQY
J: TRBJ2-3
V: TRBV2

CDR3: ASSHYYEQY
J: TRBJ2-7
V: TRBV28

CDR3: ASSGGTENYGYT
J: TRBJ1-2
V: TRBV9

CDR3: ASSGDRVYNEQF
J: TRBJ2-1
V: TRBV6-6

CDR3: SVRTGVPTDTQY
J: TRBJ2-3
V: TRBV29-1

CDR3: ASSHAVGGDYGYT
J: TRBJ1-2
V: TRBV4-1

CDR3: ASSGQGMPYEQY
J: TRBJ2-7
V: TRBV5-1

CDR3: ASSWGRGVGNQPQH
J: TRBJ1-5
V: TRBV7-8

CDR3: ASSIQGTSGNEQF
J: TRBJ2-1
V: TRBV19

CDR3: ASSLRGAGYEH
J: TRBJ1-5
V: TRBV7-3

CDR3: ASSIPGQLNTEAF
J: TRBJ1-1
V: TRBV19

CDR3: SALGLYGYT
J: TRBJ1-2
V: TRBV20-1

CDR3: ASGPRTGETQY
J: TRBJ2-5
V: TRBV5-1

CDR3: ASSRDVNQPQH
J: TRBJ1-5
V: TRBV6-2/TRBV6-3

CDR3: SARDWRPAAEGSTEAF
J: TRBJ1-1
V: TRBV20-1

CDR3: AWSAGNQETQY
J: TRBJ2-5
V: TRBV30

CDR3: ASTIGPIGRNEQF
J: TRBJ2-1
V: TRBV13

CDR3: ASSQDGAGARGNTEELL
J: TRBJ2-2
V: TRBV4-3

CDR3: ASSSDRAGSPLH
J: TRBJ1-6
V: TRBV5-5

CDR3: ASTTPPGLAGSNEQF
J: TRBJ2-1
V: TRBV19

CDR3: SVDLYQETQY
J: TRBJ2-5
V: TRBV29-1

CDR3: ASSLVGSGLAGYEQY
J: TRBJ2-7
V: TRBV11-2

CDR3: ASSLWEKEEETQY
J: TRBJ2-5
V: TRBV5-1

CDR3: ASGPQRYEQY
J: TRBJ2-7
V: TRBV3-1

CDR3: ASGTGGYEQY
J: TRBJ2-7
V: TRBV25-1

CDR3: ASSLGENTGELF
J: TRBJ2-2
V: TRBV7-6

CDR3: ASSIYLCSVDQWDTDTQY
J: TRBJ2-3
V: TRBV7-9

CDR3: ASSGQGSPLH
J: TRBJ1-6
V: TRBV6-5

CDR3: ASSRVAESSYNEQF
J: TRBJ2-1
V: TRBV4-1

CDR3: ASSAISDRGRNEQY
J: TRBJ2-7
V: TRBV2

CDR3: ASSQNRAQETQY
J: TRBJ2-5
V: TRBV14

CDR3: ASSDGVSYEQY
J: TRBJ2-7
V: TRBV2

CDR3: ASSWRPGTGVVSNSPLH
J: TRBJ1-6
V: TRBV12-3/TRBV12-4